The 20 T cell receptor beta chains below were found in one sample sequenced in a study of T-cell reconstitution after alpha-beta-depleted transplantation in children. Preparation of the TCRbeta library was carried out with unique molecular identifiers. TCRdb reanalysed the PCR reads using MiXCR and keeps one entry per CDR3 protein. Seen here are some 200,000 distinct CDR3 sequences, about 9.6% observed once, and the top ten hold around 5%. Here the sequenced sample was PBMCs from the stem cell graft donor, taken from the stem cell graft. These receptors were taken from a human donor who donated a stem cell graft to a child with SCID.

This clonotype was recorded many times. The chain uses TRBV20-1 and TRBJ2-2; 7 bases match TRBD1. J was trimmed by 4 bases and V by 2 bases; bases with no gene match: 4. CDR1 is DFQATT, CDR2 SNEGSKA, per germline (reference sequence). The CDR3 sequence is 14 residues long. The CDR3 region is CSARRQGSTGELFF. The CDR3 DNA sequence: TGCAGTGCTAGAAGACAGGGTAGCACCGGGGAGCTGTTTTTT.

This clonotype was picked up many times. The gene calls are TRBV21-1 and TRBJ1-1; the D segment call TRBD1 is taken from the table without a DNA check. TRBV21-1 is a pseudogene. The CDR3 covers 14 residues. The CDR3 loop is CASSKLPGTVRGFF. Here the CDR3 DNA reads TGTGCCAGCAGCAAACTTCCGGGGACCGTTAGAGGTTTCTTT.

This sequence joins TRBV9 and TRBJ1-3; TRBD1 aligns across 8 bases. This CDR3 has 15 residues. CDR1 is SGDLS and CDR2 is YYNGEE in the germline V gene. V shed 4 bases and J 1 base; nucleotides not matched to a gene: 4. The CDR3 DNA reads TGTGCCAGCAGCCCGACAGGGGCGTCTGGAAACACCATATATTTT. Translation: CASSPTGASGNTIYF.

The table lists this clonotype with many counts. The chain has TRBV18 and TRBJ2-2, with TRBD2 identical over 9 bases. After removal of 3 bases from V and 2 bases from J, the junction contained 4 bases not matched to a gene. This CDR3 is 16 amino acids long. CDR1 and CDR2 (germline): KGHSH, LQKENI. The CDR3 protein is CASSPPSGVNTGELFF. CDR3 DNA: TGTGCCAGCTCACCTCCTAGCGGGGTAAACACCGGGGAGCTGTTTTTT.

The chain uses TRBV5-1 and TRBJ1-4; 7 bases line up with TRBD1. V was clipped by 0 bases and J by 6 bases; unmatched bases: 2. The germline CDR1 and CDR2 sequences are SGHRS and YFSETQ. This CDR3 region has 14 residues. CDR3 coding DNA: TGCGCCAGCAGCTTGGACCAGGGGGATGAAAAACTGTTTTTT. Its translation: CASSLDQGDEKLFF.

This clonotype was observed many times. The chain has TRBV5-1 and TRBJ2-1; D remains ambiguous. Trimming left V 0 bases short and J 7 bases short, with 8 bases between. The germline V gene has CDR1 SGHRS and CDR2 YFSETQ. The CDR3 is made up of 13 amino acids. CDR3 coding DNA: TGCGCCAGCAGCTTGGGAGGTTTGAATGAGCAGTTCTTC. The encoded protein is CASSLGGLNEQFF.

This clonotype has at least ten counts. The chain employs TRBV20-1 and TRBJ1-1; no clear D. Trimming removed 4 bases at V and 3 bases at J, with 15 bases between. The CDR3 extends over 14 amino acids. The germline gives CDR1 DFQATT, CDR2 SNEGSKA (reference sequence). CDR3 sequence: CSATRTLPHTEAFF. Written as DNA, the CDR3 is TGCAGTGCTACCAGGACCCTGCCCCACACTGAAGCTTTCTTT.

This clonotype was seen repeatedly, ten times or more. This chain links TRBV5-1 with TRBJ1-6; D is possibly TRBD1 (5 bases). V lost 2 bases and J 7 bases, leaving 10 bases between the germline ends. This CDR3 region has 14 residues. Germline V CDR1 and CDR2: SGHRS, YFSETQ. For the CDR3, the DNA is TGCGCCAGCAGCTTTTCCGGGGCGAATTCACCCCTCCACTTT. This sequence encodes CASSFSGANSPLHF. The variable domain in full, completed from reference TRBV5-1 and TRBJ1-6, reads KAGVTQTPRYLIKTRGQQVTLSCSPISGHRSVSWYQQTPGQGLQFLFEYFSETQRNKGNFPGRFSGRQFSNSRSEMNVSTLELGDSALYLCASSFSGANSPLHFGNGTRLTVT.

This clonotype was recorded many times. This chain uses TRBV7-3 with TRBJ2-3; TRBD2 matches 7 bases. Looked up from germline, CDR1 is SGHTA and CDR2 is FQGTGA. The CDR3 is 15 amino acids. V lost 5 bases and J lost 2; bases outside the gene matches: 7. CDR3 DNA: TGTGCCAGCAGCCGCTCCGGGGGGACCACAGATACGCAGTATTTT. The encoded protein is CASSRSGGTTDTQYF.

This clonotype was seen only a few times. This chain joins TRBV5-1 and TRBJ1-4; no reliable D call. Germline assignment: CDR1 SGHRS and CDR2 YFSETQ. The CDR3 covers 14 residues. V lost 1 base and J lost 8, with 12 bases in between. The CDR3 here is CASSLMGNDEKLFF. CDR3 DNA sequence: TGCGCCAGCAGCTTGATGGGGAACGACGAAAAACTGTTTTTT. Variable domain in full (rest from reference TRBV5-1 and TRBJ1-4): KAGVTQTPRYLIKTRGQQVTLSCSPISGHRSVSWYQQTPGQGLQFLFEYFSETQRNKGNFPGRFSGRQFSNSRSEMNVSTLELGDSALYLCASSLMGNDEKLFFGSGTQLSVL.

This clonotype has at least ten counts. V is TRBV5-1 and J is TRBJ1-2; 7 bases line up with TRBD1. The CDR3 contains 15 residues. Germline CDR1 is SGHRS and CDR2 is YFSETQ. After removal of 2 bases from V and 1 base from J, the junction contained 5 bases not matched to a gene. This CDR3 is CASSFGQGDNYGYTF. In DNA form, the CDR3 reads TGCGCCAGCAGCTTCGGCCAGGGGGATAACTATGGCTACACCTTC.

This clonotype was seen many times. J is TRBJ2-3 and V is TRBV5-1; possibly TRBD1 for D (5 bases). Per germline, CDR1 SGHRS and CDR2 YFSETQ. V was clipped by 2 bases and J by 2 bases, with 6 bases between them. This CDR3 spans 13 amino acids. The CDR3 loop is CASSFGHTDTQYF. DNA for the CDR3: TGCGCCAGCAGCTTCGGACACACAGATACGCAGTATTTT.

This clonotype was observed many times. The V and J genes are TRBV5-6 and TRBJ2-1; TRBD2 aligns across 8 bases. Germline CDR1 SGHDT, CDR2 YYEEEE. The CDR3 loop spans 16 amino acids. J was trimmed by 7 bases and V by 1 base; bases with no gene match: 10. CDR3 in DNA: TGTGCCAGCAGCTTGTTCGACGGGACTAGGGGGAATGAGCAGTTCTTC. Protein: CASSLFDGTRGNEQFF.

Ten or more counts support this clonotype. The chain uses TRBV9 and TRBJ2-5; D is possibly TRBD2 (5 bases). CDR1 and CDR2 (germline): SGDLS, YYNGEE. Trimming left V 0 bases short and J 2 bases short, with 14 bases between. This CDR3 has 16 residues. Here the CDR3 reads CASSVASGSTQETQYF. The CDR3 region has the DNA TGTGCCAGCAGCGTAGCTTCGGGGTCAACACAAGAGACCCAGTACTTC.

This clonotype was recorded at least ten times. This sequence joins TRBV20-1 and TRBJ1-3, with D perhaps TRBD1 (5 bases). The CDR3 is made up of 16 amino acids. CDR1 and CDR2 (germline): DFQATT, SNEGSKA (reference sequence). With 0 bases removed from V and 7 bases from J, the gap between germline ends came to 19 bases. CDR3 loop: CSAREGFDSRRNTIYF. DNA for the CDR3: TGCAGTGCTAGAGAGGGGTTTGACAGTAGGAGGAACACCATATATTTT.

This clonotype has at least ten counts. The genes are TRBV20-1 and TRBJ2-7; the D is unclear. Germline CDR1 and CDR2: DFQATT and SNEGSKA (reference sequence). Trimming cost V 3 bases and J 1 base, with 10 bases left between them. This CDR3 comprises 13 residues. Written as DNA, the CDR3 is TGCAGTGCTAGGAATCCCCAGTCCTACGAGCAGTACTTC. It codes for CSARNPQSYEQYF.

This clonotype was seen many times. This sequence joins TRBV3-1 and TRBJ1-5, with D unclear. Germline-derived CDR1 and CDR2 are LGHDT and YNNKEL (reference sequence). Trimming pared 2 bases from V and 9 bases from J, leaving 29 bases between. The CDR3 loop spans 19 amino acids. CDR3 amino acids: CASSQSPKASGLTERPQHF. CDR3 sequence (DNA): TGTGCCAGCAGCCAATCCCCCAAGGCTTCCGGACTTACTGAGCGGCCCCAGCATTTT.

This clonotype was counted ten times or more. This chain uses TRBV2 with TRBJ2-1; D may be TRBD2 (6 bases). The CDR3 covers 15 residues. V lost 5 bases and J 0 bases, leaving 11 bases between the germline ends. Germline V gene lookup returns CDR1 SNHLY and CDR2 FYNNEI. The chain's CDR3 is CASSRGARSYNEQFF. CDR3 coding DNA: TGTGCCAGCAGTCGCGGGGCCCGCTCCTACAATGAGCAGTTCTTC.

This clonotype was picked up a small number of times. The J gene is TRBJ1-2, the V gene TRBV20-1, with 8 nucleotides matching TRBD1. Losses at the gene ends were 6 bases for V and 6 bases for J; bases not matched to a gene: 12. CDR1 and CDR2 from the germline V gene are DFQATT and SNEGSKA (reference sequence). The CDR3 runs 14 residues. The CDR3 region is CSAGQGVVGDGYTF. CDR3 nucleotides: TGCAGTGCAGGACAGGGCGTTGTCGGAGATGGCTACACCTTC.

This clonotype was recorded many times. The chain recombines TRBV20-1 with TRBJ2-2; D gene ambiguous. Germline CDR1 reads DFQATT; CDR2 reads SNEGSKA (reference sequence). The length of the CDR3 is 13 residues. Trimming removed 4 bases from V and 7 bases from J, with 13 bases in between. The CDR3 DNA sequence: TGCAGTGCTACCGATTGGTCGGACGGGGAGCTGTTTTTT. The encoded protein is CSATDWSDGELFF.